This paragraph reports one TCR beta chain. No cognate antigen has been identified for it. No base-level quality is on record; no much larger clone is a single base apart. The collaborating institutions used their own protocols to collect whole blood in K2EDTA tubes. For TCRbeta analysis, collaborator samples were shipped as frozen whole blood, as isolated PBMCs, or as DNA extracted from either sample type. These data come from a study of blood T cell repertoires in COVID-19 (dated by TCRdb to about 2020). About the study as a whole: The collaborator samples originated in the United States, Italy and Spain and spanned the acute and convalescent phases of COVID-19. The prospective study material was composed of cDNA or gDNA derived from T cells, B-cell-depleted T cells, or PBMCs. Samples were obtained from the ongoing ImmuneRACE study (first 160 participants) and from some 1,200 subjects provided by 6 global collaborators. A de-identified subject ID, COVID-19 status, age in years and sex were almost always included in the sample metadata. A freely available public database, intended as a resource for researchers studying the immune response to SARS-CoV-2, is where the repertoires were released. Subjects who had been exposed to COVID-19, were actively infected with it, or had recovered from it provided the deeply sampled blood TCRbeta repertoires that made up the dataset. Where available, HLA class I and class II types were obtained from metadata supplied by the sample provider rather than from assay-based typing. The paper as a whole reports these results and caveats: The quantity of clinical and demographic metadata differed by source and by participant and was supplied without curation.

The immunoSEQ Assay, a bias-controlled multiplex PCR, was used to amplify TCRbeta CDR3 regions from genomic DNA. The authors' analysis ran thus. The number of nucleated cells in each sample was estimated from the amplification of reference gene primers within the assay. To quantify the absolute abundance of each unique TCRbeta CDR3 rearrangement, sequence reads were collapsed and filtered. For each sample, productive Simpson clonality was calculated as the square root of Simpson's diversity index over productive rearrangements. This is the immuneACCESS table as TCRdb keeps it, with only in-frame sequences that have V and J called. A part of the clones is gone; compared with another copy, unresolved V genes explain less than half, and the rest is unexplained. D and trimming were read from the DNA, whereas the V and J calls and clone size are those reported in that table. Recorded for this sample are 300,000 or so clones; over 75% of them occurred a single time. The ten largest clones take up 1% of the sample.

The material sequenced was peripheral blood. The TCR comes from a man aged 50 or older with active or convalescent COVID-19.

This receptor has the CDR3 CASSEAIRWELDNSPLHF. The sequenced DNA is TGTGCCAGCAGTGAAGCAATACGGTGGGAGCTGGATAATTCACCCCTCCACTTT. This chain joins TRBV6-1 to TRBJ1-6, with the D segment identity uncertain. Relative to germline, V is 0 bases shorter and J is 5 bases shorter, with 17 bases between their ends. The CDR3 numbers 18 residues from cysteine through phenylalanine. Only the CDR3 region is kept as DNA, spanning 54 bases read in frame from base 1. The germline V gene encodes CDR1 MNHNS and CDR2 SASEGT.